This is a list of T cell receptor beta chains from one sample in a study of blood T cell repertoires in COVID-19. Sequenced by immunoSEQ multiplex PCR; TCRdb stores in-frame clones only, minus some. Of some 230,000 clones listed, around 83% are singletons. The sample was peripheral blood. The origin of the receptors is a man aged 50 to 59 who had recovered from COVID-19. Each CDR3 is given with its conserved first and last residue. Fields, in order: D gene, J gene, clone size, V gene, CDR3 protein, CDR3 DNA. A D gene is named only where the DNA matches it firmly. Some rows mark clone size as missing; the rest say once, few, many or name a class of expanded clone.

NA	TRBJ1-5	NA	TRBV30	CAWSSQGHQPQHF	TGTGCCTGGAGTTCGCAGGGCCATCAGCCCCAGCATTTT
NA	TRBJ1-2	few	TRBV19	CASSTEARYGYTF	TGTGCCTCCTCTACAGAAGCTCGCTATGGCTACACCTTC
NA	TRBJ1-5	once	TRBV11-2	CASSLSRGTNSNQPQHF	TGTGCCAGCAGCTTAAGCAGGGGAACCAATAGCAATCAGCCCCAGCATTTT
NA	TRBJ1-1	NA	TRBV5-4	CASSQDRREAFF	TGTGCCAGCAGCCAAGACAGGCGTGAAGCTTTCTTT
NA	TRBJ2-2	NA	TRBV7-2	CASPRSVDGELFF	TGTGCCAGTCCTAGATCCGTAGACGGGGAGCTGTTTTTT
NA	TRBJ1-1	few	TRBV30	CAWSASAGGEPMNTEAFF	TGTGCCTGGAGTGCTTCTGCGGGGGGCGAGCCTATGAACACTGAAGCTTTCTTT
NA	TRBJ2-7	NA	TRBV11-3	CASSLGPTYEQYF	TGTGCCAGCAGCTTAGGGCCGACCTACGAGCAGTACTTC
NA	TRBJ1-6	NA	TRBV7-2	CASSKATAYNSPLHF	TGTGCCAGCAGCAAGGCGACAGCGTATAATTCACCCCTCCACTTT
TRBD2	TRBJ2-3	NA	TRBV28	CARVTGLGLAAITSTDTQYF	TGTGCCAGGGTGACAGGTCTGGGACTAGCGGCCATAACAAGCACAGATACGCAGTATTTT
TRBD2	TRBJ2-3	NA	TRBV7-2	CASSLSGSGGTDTQYF	TGTGCCAGCAGCCTAAGCGGGAGCGGAGGCACAGATACGCAGTATTTT
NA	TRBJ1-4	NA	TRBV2	CASTGEKLFF	TGTGCCAGCACCGGTGAAAAACTGTTTTTT
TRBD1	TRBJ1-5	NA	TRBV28	CASRPEAGTGINQPQHF	TGTGCCAGCAGACCAGAAGCCGGGACAGGGATAAATCAGCCCCAGCATTTT
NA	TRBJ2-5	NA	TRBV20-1	CSASRLAEETQYF	TGCAGTGCTAGTCGGCTAGCCGAGGAGACCCAGTACTTC
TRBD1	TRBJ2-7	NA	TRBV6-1	CASSEKRPGQPYEQYF	TGTGCCAGCAGTGAAAAGCGACCGGGACAGCCATACGAGCAGTACTTC
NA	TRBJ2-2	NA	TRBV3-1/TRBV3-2	CASSQGHRGNTGELFF	TGTGCCAGCAGCCAAGGGCATCGGGGTAACACCGGGGAGCTGTTTTTT